These T cell receptor beta chains were read from a single sample in a study of blood T cell repertoires in COVID-19. The assay was immunoSEQ multiplex PCR, and TCRdb's table has in-frame clones only and misses some. The table includes 250,000 to 300,000 clones, around 86% detected once. Sample: peripheral blood. These receptors were obtained from a woman between 40 and 55 years old who had recovered from COVID-19. CDR3s include the opening cysteine and the closing phenylalanine or tryptophan. D genes are given only for firm matches. Clone size is shown for a subset of rows, as once, few, many or a class of expanded clone.

abundance	v_gene	d_gene	j_gene	CDR3aa	CDR3nt
.	TRBV24-1	TRBD2	TRBJ2-5	CATSASSGAYQETQYF	TGTGCCACCAGTGCCAGTAGCGGGGCCTACCAAGAGACCCAGTACTTC
.	TRBV4-1	.	TRBJ1-1	CASSQDAGVVNTEAFF	TGCGCCAGCAGCCAAGATGCCGGGGTGGTGAACACTGAAGCTTTCTTT
.	TRBV15	.	TRBJ2-7	CATSRDRTPSYEQYF	TGTGCCACCAGCAGAGATCGGACACCTTCCTACGAGCAGTACTTC
.	TRBV7-2	TRBD2	TRBJ2-2	CASSGLAGAFGELFF	TGTGCCAGCAGCGGACTAGCGGGAGCGTTTGGGGAGCTGTTTTTT
.	TRBV10-1	.	TRBJ1-6	CASGGNSPLHF	TGCGCCAGCGGAGGGAATTCACCCCTCCACTTT
.	TRBV28	.	TRBJ1-6	CASSLQGGNSPLHF	TGTGCCAGCAGTTTACAGGGAGGTAATTCACCCCTCCACTTT
.	TRBV7-2	TRBD2	TRBJ2-5	CASSQRWGGETQYF	TGTGCCAGCAGCCAACGATGGGGAGGGGAGACCCAGTACTTC
many	TRBV7-3	TRBD2	TRBJ2-1	CASSLVGGDSYNEQFF	TGTGCCAGCAGCTTAGTTGGGGGGGACTCCTACAATGAGCAGTTCTTC
.	TRBV7-9	.	TRBJ2-7	CASSHAGQNYEQYF	TGTGCCAGCAGTCATGCGGGACAGAACTACGAGCAGTACTTC
.	TRBV25-1	.	TRBJ2-1	CASSGLSLGLNEQFF	TGTGCCAGCAGCGGCCTTTCCCTAGGACTCAATGAGCAGTTCTTC
.	TRBV5-5	.	TRBJ2-3	CASSLVGAGTDTQYF	TGTGCCAGCAGCTTGGTCGGTGCGGGCACAGATACGCAGTATTTT
.	TRBV6-1	TRBD2	TRBJ2-1	CASRETASGFYNEQFF	TGTGCCAGCAGGGAAACAGCTAGCGGCTTCTACAATGAGCAGTTCTTC
.	TRBV12-3/TRBV12-4	.	TRBJ2-5	CASRAPGETQYF	TGTGCCAGCAGGGCCCCCGGGGAGACCCAGTACTTC
.	TRBV7-3	.	TRBJ2-3	CASSLGQVTDTQYF	TGTGCCAGCAGCTTGGGACAAGTCACAGATACGCAGTATTTT
.	TRBV3-1/TRBV3-2	TRBD2	TRBJ2-3	CASSHFGTSGRPSTDTQYF	TGTGCCAGCAGCCATTTCGGGACTAGCGGAAGACCGAGCACAGATACGCAGTATTTT
.	TRBV7-9	.	TRBJ2-7	CASSPRTGLSSEQYF	TGTGCCAGCAGCCCCCGGACTGGATTGAGCTCCGAGCAGTACTTC
.	TRBV19	TRBD1	TRBJ2-7	CASSSGTGYEQYF	TGTGCCAGTAGTTCCGGGACAGGTTACGAGCAGTACTTC
.	TRBV4-1	.	TRBJ2-3	CASSQHRGADTDTQYF	TGCGCCAGCAGCCAACACCGGGGGGCAGACACAGATACGCAGTATTTT
.	TRBV18	TRBD1	TRBJ1-1	CASSQTPGTGGLVAFF	TGTGCCAGCTCACAGACTCCCGGGACAGGGGGCTTGGTGGCTTTCTTT
few	TRBV5-1	TRBD1	TRBJ1-1	CASRQGALTEAFF	TGCGCCAGCAGGCAGGGGGCATTAACTGAAGCTTTCTTT
few	TRBV19	.	TRBJ1-5	CASTRGGYSNQPQHF	TGTGCCAGTACCAGAGGGGGATATAGCAATCAGCCCCAGCATTTT
.	TRBV12-5	TRBD1	TRBJ1-1	CASGLGGQGAEAFF	TGTGCTAGTGGACTAGGGGGACAGGGAGCTGAAGCTTTCTTT
.	TRBV5-1	.	TRBJ2-5	CASSPDMAETQYF	TGCGCCAGCAGCCCTGATATGGCAGAGACCCAGTACTTC
.	TRBV28	.	TRBJ1-2	CASSLGREDGYTF	TGTGCCAGCAGTTTAGGCAGGGAGGACGGCTACACCTTC
.	TRBV28	TRBD1	TRBJ1-1	CASSEPWTGNTEAFF	TGTGCCAGCAGCGAGCCATGGACAGGGAACACTGAAGCTTTCTTT
.	TRBV5-1	TRBD2	TRBJ2-3	CASRGLPLSTDTQYF	TGCGCCAGCAGGGGACTACCTCTTTCCACAGATACGCAGTATTTT
.	TRBV6-6	TRBD2	TRBJ2-1	CASSYTSGEYNEQFF	TGTGCCAGCAGTTACACTAGCGGGGAATACAATGAGCAGTTCTTC
.	TRBV28	TRBD2	TRBJ2-7	CASSEAGDGYEQYF	TGTGCCAGCAGTGAAGCGGGAGACGGCTACGAGCAGTACTTC
.	TRBV10-3	.	TRBJ1-1	CAINFGQNTEAFF	TGTGCCATCAACTTCGGACAGAACACTGAAGCTTTCTTT
.	TRBV18	TRBD2	TRBJ2-3	CASSLAGGPDTQYF	TGTGCCAGCTCACTAGCGGGAGGGCCAGATACGCAGTATTTT
few	TRBV15	TRBD1	TRBJ1-1	CATSRGQGAGLNTEAFF	TGTGCCACCAGCAGGGGACAGGGGGCGGGCCTGAACACTGAAGCTTTCTTT
few	TRBV7-3	.	TRBJ2-2	CASSLNPQGSTGELFF	TGTGCCAGCAGCTTAAACCCCCAGGGTAGCACCGGGGAGCTGTTTTTT
.	TRBV11-3	.	TRBJ2-7	CASSLAGGSYEQYF	TGTGCCAGCAGCTTAGCCGGCGGGTCTTACGAGCAGTACTTC
.	TRBV4-1	.	TRBJ1-5	CASSQEGGISRPQHF	TGCGCCAGCAGCCAAGAGGGAGGGATCAGTCGGCCCCAGCATTTT
once	TRBV19	.	TRBJ1-5	CASSIVQGNQPQHF	TGTGCCAGTAGTATAGTGCAGGGGAATCAGCCCCAGCATTTT
.	TRBV27	.	TRBJ2-3	CASSPTNTDTQYF	TGTGCCAGCAGTCCTACTAACACAGATACGCAGTATTTT
.	TRBV30	.	TRBJ2-7	CAWSVQGGSYEQYF	TGTGCCTGGAGTGTACAGGGCGGGAGTTACGAGCAGTACTTC
once	TRBV21-1	.	TRBJ1-1	CASSNPETGGTEAFF	TGTGCCAGCAGTAACCCCGAGACAGGGGGCACTGAAGCTTTCTTT
.	TRBV29-1	TRBD2	TRBJ2-7	CSVELAGDYEQYF	TGCAGCGTTGAGCTAGCGGGTGACTACGAGCAGTACTTC
.	TRBV7-9	TRBD2	TRBJ2-3	CASSSLAGGPDTQYF	TGTGCCAGCAGCTCGCTAGCGGGAGGGCCAGATACGCAGTATTTT
.	TRBV19	.	TRBJ1-2	CASSFTGQRNGYTF	TGTGCCAGTAGTTTCACCGGCCAGCGGAATGGCTACACCTTC
.	TRBV12-3/TRBV12-4	TRBD1	TRBJ2-2	CASNQGAGELFF	TGTGCCAGCAACCAGGGGGCCGGGGAGCTGTTTTTT
.	TRBV19	TRBD1	TRBJ2-7	CASSIPPTGEEEQYF	TGTGCCAGTAGTATCCCGCCGACAGGGGAAGAAGAGCAGTACTTC
.	TRBV27	TRBD2	TRBJ2-2	CASRSLAGGDTGELFF	TGTGCCAGCAGATCCCTAGCGGGAGGGGACACCGGGGAGCTGTTTTTT
.	TRBV9	TRBD1	TRBJ1-2	CASTPRAGGLDYGYTF	TGTGCCAGCACCCCCCGGGCAGGGGGCCTCGACTATGGCTACACCTTC
.	TRBV5-1	.	TRBJ1-2	CASSLALVANYGYTF	TGCGCCAGCAGCTTGGCCTTAGTAGCTAACTATGGCTACACCTTC
once	TRBV7-3	TRBD1	TRBJ1-1	CASSLQGDTEAFF	TGTGCCAGCAGCCTACAGGGGGACACTGAAGCTTTCTTT
.	TRBV29-1	TRBD2	TRBJ2-5	CSVDTSGWGETQYF	TGCAGCGTTGATACTAGCGGGTGGGGAGAGACCCAGTACTTC
.	TRBV7-6	TRBD2	TRBJ2-1	CASGEGLGEQFF	TGTGCCTCGGGGGAGGGCCTTGGCGAGCAGTTCTTC
.	TRBV11-2	TRBD2	TRBJ2-5	CASSFTGGQETQYF	TGTGCCAGCAGCTTTACGGGGGGTCAAGAGACCCAGTACTTC
.	TRBV2	TRBD2	TRBJ2-1	CASSDEGLARVNEQFF	TGTGCCAGCAGTGATGAAGGACTAGCGCGGGTAAATGAGCAGTTCTTC
.	TRBV28	.	TRBJ2-3	CASSPDTGVTSDTQYF	TGTGCCAGCAGTCCAGACACGGGAGTAACATCAGATACGCAGTATTTT
once	TRBV28	TRBD2	TRBJ2-7	CASRRPPGGEQYF	TGTGCCAGCAGGAGACCGCCGGGGGGCGAGCAGTACTTC
.	TRBV28	TRBD2	TRBJ2-1	CASSPGTSGKRDEQFF	TGTGCCAGCAGTCCAGGGACTAGCGGGAAGAGGGATGAGCAGTTCTTC
once	TRBV2	TRBD2	TRBJ2-3	CASSDEWGGLAHATDTQYF	TGTGCCAGCAGCGATGAATGGGGGGGGTTAGCGCACGCCACAGATACGCAGTATTTT
few	TRBV4-1	TRBD1	TRBJ1-4	CASSQQGRDRHAKLFF	TGCGCCAGCAGCCAACAGGGAAGGGACAGGCATGCAAAACTGTTTTTT
.	TRBV7-2	TRBD1	TRBJ2-7	CASSSSGQGPYEQYF	TGTGCCAGCAGCTCGTCGGGACAGGGTCCCTACGAGCAGTACTTC
.	TRBV5-1	.	TRBJ1-1	CASSLAVRASGTEAFF	TGCGCCAGCAGCTTGGCCGTGCGGGCGTCGGGCACTGAAGCTTTCTTT
.	TRBV7-3	TRBD2	TRBJ2-2	CASSLTLGLAESGELFF	TGTGCCAGCAGCTTAACGTTGGGACTAGCGGAAAGCGGGGAGCTGTTTTTT
.	TRBV7-2	.	TRBJ2-5	CASSLVGGQQETQYF	TGTGCCAGCAGCTTAGTAGGCGGCCAACAAGAGACCCAGTACTTC